The TCR beta chain described here comes from a study of cytomegalovirus exposure and HLA in healthy donors. Findings and caveats of the study: The authors confirmed in vitro that three CMV-associated chains were specific for CMV antigens. A later examination showed that TCR association rates differed by HLA locus, with DRB1 most and HLA-C fewest.

For this clone: Its antigen is still unknown.

PCR was performed using 60 Vbeta and 13 Jbeta primers. Some clones are missing from TCRdb's copy, which holds only in-frame ones; the method was immunoSEQ multiplex PCR. The data show 120,000 to 150,000 clones, 60% to 85% seen once. CDR3 size: 17 residues. CDR1 is GTSNPN and CDR2 is SVGIG in the germline V gene (reference sequence). V was clipped by 4 bases and J by 0 bases, with 19 bases between them. The V and J genes are TRBV30 and TRBJ2-1, with D perhaps TRBD2 (7 bases). The sequence derives from a male donor in good health and CMV-seronegative. Material for sequencing was PBMCs. DNA for the CDR3: TGTGCCTGGACCAAAGGGGGGGGGATAAGCTCCTACAATGAGCAGTTCTTC. This codes for CAWTKGGGISSYNEQFF.